This TCR beta chain was sequenced in a study of CD8 T cells in Susac syndrome. Germline CDR1 DFQATT, CDR2 SNEGSKA (reference sequence). Unmatched junction bases numbered 2, after V lost 3 bases and J lost 0 bases. The CDR3 length is 14 residues. RNA amounts of about 0.5 to 1 ug underwent reverse transcription with random hexamers. Via MiXCR, TCRdb re-called the immunoSEQ multiplex PCR reads, giving one row per CDR3 protein. The sample includes around 71,000 distinct CDR3 sequences, over 90% of them seen just once. This TCR derives from a human donor with multiple sclerosis. The chain combines TRBV20-1 with TRBJ2-5; 9 bases match TRBD2. Sequencing input: CD4+ T cells from PBMCs. The CDR3 DNA is TGCAGTGCTAGCCTAGCGGGGTACCAAGAGACCCAGTACTTC. This translates into CSASLAGYQETQYF.